This TCR beta chain was recovered during a study of T cell responses to AZD1222 COVID-19 vaccine. Study results and limitations: Possibly, clonal diversity was underestimated; donors were largely white British and included more females. Seropositive status at baseline applied to only a handful of AZD1222 recipients.

Per the germline V gene, CDR1 is KGHSH and CDR2 is LQKENI. V was pared by 6 bases and J by 3 bases, with 5 bases between. This CDR3 spans 11 amino acids. Profiled with immunoSEQ multiplex PCR; TCRdb holds only in-frame clones, not every one. Found here are approximately 94,000 clones, less than 90% of them singletons; the top ten hold more than 1.5%. On this clone: Antigen specificity is unknown.

The chain combines TRBV18 with TRBJ1-2; D not certain. The sequences come from peripheral blood, collected on day 0 of AZD1222 vaccination. The TCR was taken from an adult in good health. CDR3 DNA sequence: TGTGCCAGCTCTGCAGACTATGGCTACACCTTC. The encoded protein is CASSADYGYTF. Supplemented by reference TRBV18 and TRBJ1-2, the full variable domain reads NAGVMQNPRHLVRRRGQEARLRCSPMKGHSHVYWYRQLPEEGLKFMVYLQKENIIDESGMPKERFSAEFPKEGPSILRIQQVVRGDSAAYFCASSADYGYTFGSGTRLTVV.